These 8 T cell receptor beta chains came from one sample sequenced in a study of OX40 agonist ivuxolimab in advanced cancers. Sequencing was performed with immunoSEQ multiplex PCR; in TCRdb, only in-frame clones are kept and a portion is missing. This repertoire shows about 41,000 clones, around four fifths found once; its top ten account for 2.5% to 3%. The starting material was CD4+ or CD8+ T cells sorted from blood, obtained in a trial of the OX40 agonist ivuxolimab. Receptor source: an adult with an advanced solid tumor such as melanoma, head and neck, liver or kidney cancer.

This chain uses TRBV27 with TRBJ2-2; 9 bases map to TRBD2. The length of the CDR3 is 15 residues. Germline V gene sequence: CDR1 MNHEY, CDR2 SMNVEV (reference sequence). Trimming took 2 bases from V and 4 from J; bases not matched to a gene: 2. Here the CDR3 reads CASSLAGGPTGELFF. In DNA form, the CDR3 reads TGTGCCAGCAGTTTAGCGGGAGGGCCCACCGGGGAGCTGTTTTTT.

The chain's CDR3 is CASSLRLYNEQFF. The CDR3 DNA is TGTGCCAGCAGCTTGCGACTCTACAATGAGCAGTTCTTC. J is TRBJ2-1 and V is TRBV5-4; D is uncertain. Germline V CDR1 and CDR2: SGHNT, YYREEE (reference sequence). The V end was cut by 1 base, the J end by 3 bases, with 5 bases between. The CDR3 runs 13 residues. The variable domain in full, completed from reference TRBV5-4 and TRBJ2-1, reads ETGVTQSPTHLIKTRGQQVTLRCSSQSGHNTVSWYQQALGQGPQFIFQYYREEENGRGNFPPRFSGLQFPNYSSELNVNALELDDSALYLCASSLRLYNEQFFGPGTRLTVL.

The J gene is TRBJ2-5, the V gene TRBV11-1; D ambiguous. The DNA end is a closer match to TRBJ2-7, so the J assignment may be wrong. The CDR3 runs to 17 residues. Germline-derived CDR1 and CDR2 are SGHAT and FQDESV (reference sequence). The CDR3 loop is CASSLSPRGRLPFEQYF. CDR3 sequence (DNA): TGTGCCAGCAGCTTATCCCCCCGTGGCAGGCTCCCTTTCGAGCAGTACTTC.

The CDR3 DNA reads TGTGCCAGCAGCTTATGGGACCCTAATGAGCAGTTCTTC. This sequence encodes CASSLWDPNEQFF. The V call is TRBV7-9, the J call TRBJ2-1; D is perhaps TRBD1 or TRBD2 (5 bases each). CDR1 and CDR2 (germline): SEHNR, FQNEAQ (reference sequence). The length of the CDR3 is 13 residues. The V gene lost 2 bases and the J gene lost 7 bases, with 9 bases spanning the gap.

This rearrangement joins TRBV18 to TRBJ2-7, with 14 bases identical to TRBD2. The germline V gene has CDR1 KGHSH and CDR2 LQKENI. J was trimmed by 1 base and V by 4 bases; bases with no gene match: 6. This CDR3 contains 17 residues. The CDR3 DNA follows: TGTGCCAGCTCACGCGGGACTAGCGGGAGAGGGTCCTACGAGCAGTACTTC. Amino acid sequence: CASSRGTSGRGSYEQYF. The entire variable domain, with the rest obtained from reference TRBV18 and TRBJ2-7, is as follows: NAGVMQNPRHLVRRRGQEARLRCSPMKGHSHVYWYRQLPEEGLKFMVYLQKENIIDESGMPKERFSAEFPKEGPSILRIQQVVRGDSAAYFCASSRGTSGRGSYEQYFGPGTRLTVT.

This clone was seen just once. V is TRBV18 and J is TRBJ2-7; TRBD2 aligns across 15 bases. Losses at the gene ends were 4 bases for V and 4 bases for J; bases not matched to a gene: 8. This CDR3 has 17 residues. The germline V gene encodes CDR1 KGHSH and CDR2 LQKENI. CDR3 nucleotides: TGTGCCAGCTCACTCGGACTAGCGGGAGGGCACCCATACGAGCAGTACTTC. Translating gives CASSLGLAGGHPYEQYF.

CDR3 in amino acids: CASRGDRAKNTEAFF. In DNA, the CDR3 is TGTGCCAGCAGGGGGGACAGGGCGAAGAACACTGAAGCTTTCTTT. The chain couples TRBV2 to TRBJ1-1, with TRBD1 matching over 9 bases. J gave up 1 base and V 6 bases, and 6 bases lay outside the gene matches. Germline V gene lookup returns CDR1 SNHLY and CDR2 FYNNEI. CDR3 size: 15 residues.

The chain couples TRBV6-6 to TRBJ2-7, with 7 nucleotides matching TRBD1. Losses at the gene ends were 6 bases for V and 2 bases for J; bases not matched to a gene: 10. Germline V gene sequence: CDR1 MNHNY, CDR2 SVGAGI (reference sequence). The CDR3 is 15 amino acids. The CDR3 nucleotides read TGTGCCAGCAGCACTAGTTGGGACAGCACCTACGAGCAGTACTTC. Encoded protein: CASSTSWDSTYEQYF.